This is a list of T cell receptor beta chains from one sample in a study of beta chain features in type 1 diabetes. TCRdb's copy holds only in-frame clones and misses some; the assay was immunoSEQ multiplex PCR. This table holds almost 350,000 clones, around 8.5% found once. The sample consisted of central memory CD4+ T cells from blood. These receptors were collected from a young man with type 1 diabetes. Each CDR3 is given with its conserved first and last residue. Fields, in order: V gene, clone size, D gene, J gene, CDR3 protein, CDR3 DNA. The D gene is left open where the match is weak. Clone size is shown for a subset of rows, as once, few, many or a class of expanded clone.

>TRBV28|NA|TRBD1|TRBJ1-2
CASSIRWDRGVGGYTF
TGTGCCAGCAGTATTCGTTGGGACAGGGGGGTCGGTGGCTACACCTTC
>TRBV5-6|few|NA|TRBJ1-2
CASSLDTSNYGYTF
TGTGCCAGCAGCTTGGATACATCTAACTATGGCTACACCTTC
>TRBV27|few|TRBD2|TRBJ2-3
CASTSELAGETDTQYF
TGTGCCAGCACCTCAGAACTAGCGGGGGAGACAGATACGCAGTATTTT
>TRBV10-3|few|TRBD2|TRBJ2-2
CAIRPGLAGANTGELFF
TGTGCCATCAGGCCCGGACTAGCGGGGGCCAACACCGGGGAGCTGTTTTTT
>TRBV7-2|few|NA|TRBJ2-5
CASSFTRQETQYF
TGTGCCAGCAGCTTCACTCGTCAAGAGACCCAGTACTTC
>TRBV20-1|few|NA|TRBJ1-2
CSAAGLYGYTF
TGCAGTGCTGCAGGACTCTATGGCTACACCTTC
>TRBV18|NA|NA|TRBJ2-7
CASSPEGSSYEQYF
TGTGCCAGCTCACCAGAGGGGAGCTCCTACGAGCAGTACTTC
>TRBV6-5|few|NA|TRBJ1-2
CASALDGGYGYTF
TGTGCCAGTGCCCTGGACGGAGGCTATGGCTACACCTTC
>TRBV5-7|few|NA|TRBJ1-1
CASIQRVFKAEAFF
TGTGCCAGCATCCAGAGGGTTTTCAAAGCTGAAGCTTTCTTT
>TRBV11-2|few|NA|TRBJ1-1
CASRGTRDNPSEAFF
TGTGCCAGCAGGGGGACTCGGGACAATCCCTCTGAAGCTTTCTTT
>TRBV5-6|NA|TRBD1|TRBJ2-7
CASSSGTANYEQYF
TGTGCCAGCAGCTCCGGGACAGCCAACTACGAGCAGTACTTC